This T cell receptor (beta chain) derives from a study of blood T cell repertoires in COVID-19. Study information: PBMCs, B-cell-depleted T cells, or T cells provided the cDNA or gDNA that made up the material.

The protocol was immunoSEQ multiplex PCR, while the TCRdb copy is restricted to in-frame clones and leaves out a portion. The data hold hundreds of thousands of clones, with around 90% observed a single time. Germline V gives CDR1 SGHTS, CDR2 YDEGEE. The CDR3 spans 19 residues. J lost 12 bases, V lost 0 bases, and 22 bases had no gene match. This clone was detected a few times. Participants came from roughly 24 US areas, aged roughly 18 to 89 years. Self-reported history from a screening survey and questionnaire set each donor's cohort. Specimen: PBMCs or T cells enriched from blood (not recorded which). This chain links TRBV5-8 with TRBJ2-1; TRBD2 agrees at 9 bases. This receptor was identified in a man between 60 and 70 years old who had recovered from COVID-19. The CDR3 loop is CASSLVVLSGTSRSAGQFF. DNA for the CDR3: TGTGCCAGCAGCTTGGTGGTTCTTTCCGGGACTAGCAGATCGGCGGGGCAGTTCTTC.